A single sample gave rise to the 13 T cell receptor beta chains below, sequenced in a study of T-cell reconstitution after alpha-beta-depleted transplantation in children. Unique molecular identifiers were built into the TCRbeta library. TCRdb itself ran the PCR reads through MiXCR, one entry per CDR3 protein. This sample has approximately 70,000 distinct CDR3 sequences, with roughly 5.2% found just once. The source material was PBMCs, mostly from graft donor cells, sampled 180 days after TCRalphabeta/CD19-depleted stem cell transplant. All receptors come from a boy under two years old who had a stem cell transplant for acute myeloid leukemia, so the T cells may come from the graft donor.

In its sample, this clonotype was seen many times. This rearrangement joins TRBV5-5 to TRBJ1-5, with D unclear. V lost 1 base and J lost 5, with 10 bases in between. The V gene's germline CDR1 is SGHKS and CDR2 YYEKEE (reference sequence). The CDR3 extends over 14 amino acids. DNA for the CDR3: TGTGCCAGCAGCTTGTATACGGGCTATCAGCCCCAGCATTTT. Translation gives CASSLYTGYQPQHF.

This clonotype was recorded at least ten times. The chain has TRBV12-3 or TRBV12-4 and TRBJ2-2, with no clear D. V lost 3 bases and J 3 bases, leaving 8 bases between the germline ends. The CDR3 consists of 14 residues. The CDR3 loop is CASSLRQYTGELFF. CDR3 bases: TGTGCCAGCAGTTTGCGTCAGTACACCGGGGAGCTGTTTTTT.

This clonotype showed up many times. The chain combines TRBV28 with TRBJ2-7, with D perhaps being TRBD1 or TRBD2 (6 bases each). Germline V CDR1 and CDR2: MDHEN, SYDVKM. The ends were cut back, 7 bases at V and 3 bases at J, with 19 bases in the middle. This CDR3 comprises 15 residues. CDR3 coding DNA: TGTGCCAGCATTCCCCCGGGGGCATCTAACTACGAGCAGTACGTC. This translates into CASIPPGASNYEQYV.

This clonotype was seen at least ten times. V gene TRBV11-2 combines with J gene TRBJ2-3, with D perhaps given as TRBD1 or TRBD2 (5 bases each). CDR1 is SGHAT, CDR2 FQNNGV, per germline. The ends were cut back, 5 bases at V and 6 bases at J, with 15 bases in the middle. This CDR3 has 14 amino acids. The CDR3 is CASSLVSGRDTQYF. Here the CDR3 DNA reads TGTGCCAGCAGCCTAGTGTCGGGGCGGGATACGCAGTATTTT.

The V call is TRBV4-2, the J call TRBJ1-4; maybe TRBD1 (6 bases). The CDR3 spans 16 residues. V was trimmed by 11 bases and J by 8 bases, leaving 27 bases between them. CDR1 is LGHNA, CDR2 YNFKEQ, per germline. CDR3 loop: CAVSAGGAVLDEKLFF. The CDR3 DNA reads TGTGCCGTTAGTGCGGGGGGCGCAGTTCTGGACGAAAAACTGTTTTTT.

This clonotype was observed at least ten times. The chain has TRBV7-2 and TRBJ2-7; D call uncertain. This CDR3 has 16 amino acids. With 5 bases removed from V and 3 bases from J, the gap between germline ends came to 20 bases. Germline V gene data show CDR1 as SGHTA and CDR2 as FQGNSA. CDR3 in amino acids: CASSDQPSPKIYEQYF. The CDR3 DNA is TGTGCCAGCAGCGACCAACCCTCCCCCAAAATCTACGAGCAGTACTTC. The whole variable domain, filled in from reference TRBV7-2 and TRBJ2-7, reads GAGVSQSPSNKVTEKGKDVELRCDPISGHTALYWYRQSLGQGLEFLIYFQGNSAPDKSGLPSDRFSAERTGGSVSTLTIQRTQQEDSAVYLCASSDQPSPKIYEQYFGPGTRLTVT.

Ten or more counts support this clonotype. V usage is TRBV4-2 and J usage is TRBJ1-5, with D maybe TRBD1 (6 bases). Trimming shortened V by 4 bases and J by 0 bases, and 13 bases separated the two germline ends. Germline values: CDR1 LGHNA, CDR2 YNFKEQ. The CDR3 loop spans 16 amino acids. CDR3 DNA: TGTGCCAGCAGCCCCGTTGAGGGGGATAGCAATCAGCCCCAGCATTTT. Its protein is CASSPVEGDSNQPQHF.

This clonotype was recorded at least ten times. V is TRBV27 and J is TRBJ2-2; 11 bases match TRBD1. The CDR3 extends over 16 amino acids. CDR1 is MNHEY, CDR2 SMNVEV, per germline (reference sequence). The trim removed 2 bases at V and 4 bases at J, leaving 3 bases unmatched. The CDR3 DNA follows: TGTGCCAGCAGTTTAGGACAGGGGGCGCGCACCGGGGAGCTGTTTTTT. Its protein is CASSLGQGARTGELFF.

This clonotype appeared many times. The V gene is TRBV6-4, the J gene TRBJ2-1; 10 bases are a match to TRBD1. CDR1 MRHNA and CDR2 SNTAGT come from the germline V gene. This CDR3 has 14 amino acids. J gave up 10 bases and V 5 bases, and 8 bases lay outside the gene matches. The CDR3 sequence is CASSMTGGSREQFF. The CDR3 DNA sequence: TGTGCCAGCAGTATGACAGGGGGCTCAAGGGAGCAGTTCTTC.

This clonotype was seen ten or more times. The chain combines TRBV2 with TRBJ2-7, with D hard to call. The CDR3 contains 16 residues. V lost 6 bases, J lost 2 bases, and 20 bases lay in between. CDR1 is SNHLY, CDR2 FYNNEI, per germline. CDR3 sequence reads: CASSGSAVRLTYEQYF. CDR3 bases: TGTGCCAGCAGCGGGTCGGCCGTACGGCTGACCTACGAGCAGTACTTC.

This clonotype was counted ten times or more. The CDR3 reads CASSFGENPYGYTF. The DNA of the CDR3 is TGTGCCAGCAGTTTTGGAGAAAACCCTTATGGCTACACCTTC. The chain carries TRBV12-3 or TRBV12-4 and TRBJ1-2; D ambiguous. This CDR3 contains 14 residues. V was trimmed by 3 bases and J by 5 bases, leaving 13 bases between them.

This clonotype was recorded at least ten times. The CDR3 region is CASSLGEGTGDVYEQYF. The CDR3 DNA reads as TGTGCCAGCAGCTTAGGCGAGGGAACGGGGGATGTTTACGAGCAGTACTTC. The gene calls are TRBV7-2 and TRBJ2-7; D might be TRBD2 (6 bases). The germline V gene encodes CDR1 SGHTA and CDR2 FQGNSA. CDR3 size: 17 residues. V lost 1 base, J lost 4 bases, and 20 bases lay in between.

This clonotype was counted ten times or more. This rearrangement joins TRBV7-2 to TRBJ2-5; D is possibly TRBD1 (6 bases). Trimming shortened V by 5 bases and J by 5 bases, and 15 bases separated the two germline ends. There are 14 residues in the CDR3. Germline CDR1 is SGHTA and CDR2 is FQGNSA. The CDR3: CASSPRTARETQYF. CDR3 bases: TGTGCCAGCAGCCCCCGGACAGCGCGGGAGACCCAGTACTTC.